This TCR beta chain was observed in a study of shared clonotypes between healthy human individuals (dated by TCRdb to between 2020 and 2021). With respect to the entire study: The cohort included a few men and a couple of women between 18 and 49 years of age. Per donor, leukapheresis produced somewhere between about 0.85 and 8.9 billion PBMCs. To estimate repertoire size and how much clonotype sharing occurs between individuals, the study deeply sequenced the blood TCR repertoires of several healthy adults. To increase sequencing depth and limit assay-specific biases, different laboratories used diverse techniques to prepare libraries and sequence TCR repertoires. For each donor, CD4 naive and CD4 memory were each given three plates, CD8 naive was given two plates, and CD8 memory was given one plate. Summary of the overall study and its limitations: The small number of donors limited the genetic and exposure-history diversity represented. Sharing across a few donors was observed for roughly 5% of naive CD4, under 4% of naive CD8, 2.3% of memory CD4, and around 0.4% of memory CD8 clonotypes. Larger estimated clonotype richness was generally found for naive subsets than for memory subsets. Only blood was sampled, and tissue TCR repertoires likely differ from those in blood. Pairwise subsampling indicated that sequencing depth was expected to affect the degree of clonotype sharing among donors. Even with the large sequencing depth, rarefaction of the sorted-subset datasets indicated that sequencing was incomplete. Higher generation probabilities were observed for clonotypes shared by all four sorted-subset donors than for non-shared clonotypes.

Using the deep immunoSEQ assay, TCR CDR3 regions were amplified from genomic DNA by multiplex PCR. Extracted genomic DNA from each cell subset was spread evenly across all wells of several immunoSEQ 96-well plates, with each plate serving as a replicate. Each replicate PCR for sorted subsets received roughly 0.2 ug genomic DNA, equal to roughly 33,000 T cell genomes. The purified libraries were quantified using a Qubit 3.0 fluorometer, sized with a Bioanalyzer 2100, and then quantified again using the KAPA Library Quantification kit. Every immunoSEQ 96-well plate was sequenced on a dedicated single-read 150-cycle Illumina NextSeq 550 flow cell. As for the authors' bioinformatics: Because the immunoSEQ output held only junctional sequences and lacked quality scores, the filtering could not match the filtering applied to full-length reads. Sequences were annotated with PyIR, a Python wrapper for IgBLAST v1.9, and V/J genes and CDR3 were assigned using IMGT germline references. Reads with weak V/J assignments (E-value above 1e-6), missing CDR3, stop codons, out-of-frame junctions, or ambiguous translated residues were removed. V3J clonotypes were defined as sequences sharing an identical inferred V gene, J gene, and CDR3 amino acid sequence. Percentage overlap between repertoires was computed as shared unique clonotypes divided by the size of the smaller repertoire. Three approaches were used to assess repertoire richness: RTK rarefaction, the Chao1 estimator, and Recon v2.1 estimates of unobserved clonotypes. OLGA was used to compute generation probabilities for all TCRbeta clonotypes that the gDNA method yielded from a few donors. Held by TCRdb, this immuneACCESS table contains in-frame sequences only and omits some clones. Under half of the omission traces to an unresolved V gene where checked; the cause of the rest is unknown. The V and J calls and clone size are taken from that table; D and trimming were inferred from the DNA. The sample table lists over 700,000 clones, roughly two thirds of them with a count of one. Under 2% of the sample comes from the top ten.

This clone appeared once. It lacks a known antigen. The record has no base qualities; no much larger clone is one base away. Healthy HIV-negative adults with no recently reported acute infections or vaccinations were included as donors. Only Caucasian adults living in Nashville, Tennessee, USA were represented among the donors. CD4+ T cells were enriched through magnetic negative selection, after which naive cells were positively selected on CD45RA and the remaining negative fraction served as the memory subset. After blood collection by leukapheresis, PBMCs were isolated using Ficoll-Histopaque density gradient centrifugation and then cryopreserved in the vapor phase of liquid nitrogen. Analytical flow cytometry was used to check the purity and quantity of each magnetically sorted T cell population. Genomic DNA was isolated from every sorted fraction and measured by UV absorbance on a Nanodrop 2000c.

The receptor was derived from a woman younger than 45 in good health. The sequenced sample consisted of memory CD4+ T cells sorted from blood. The meaning of the sample's cell subset or site label: CD45RA-negative fraction.

CDR3 region: CASRLGATYKAFF. The bases are TGTGCCAGCAGGCTGGGGGCGACGTACAAGGCTTTCTTT. The rearranged chain carries TRBV28 and TRBJ1-1; TRBD1 is possibly the D segment (6 matching bases). CDR1 and CDR2 (MDHEN, SYDVKM) derive from the germline V gene. Trimming at the junction amounts to 6 bases on V and 11 bases on J, and the germline ends lie 19 bases apart. The CDR3 measures 13 amino acids from cysteine to phenylalanine. This entry keeps only the CDR3 DNA: 39 bases, framed from base 1. The reference TRBV28 and TRBJ1-1 proteins fill in what lies around the CDR3, so the full variable domain reads DVKVTQSSRYLVKRTGEKVFLECVQDMDHENMFWYRQDPGLGLRLIYFSYDVKMKEKGDIPEGYSVSREKKERFSLILESASTNQTSMYLCASRLGATYKAFFGQGTRLTVV.